A single sample gave rise to the 4 T cell receptor beta chains below, sequenced in a study of T cell repertoires in cytomegalovirus infection. One entry per CDR3 protein results from TCRdb running MiXCR on the reads. The data hold some 300,000 distinct CDR3 sequences, with roughly 15% observed a single time. Sequencing input: PBMCs. Receptors were obtained from a human donor in good health (CMV status not recorded). Some clones in this sample may be carry-over from other donors' samples.

By share of the sample, this clonotype is medium-sized. The CDR3 is CASSLEWGSYNSPLHF. CDR3 in DNA: TGTGCCAGCAGCTTAGAGTGGGGCTCCTATAATTCACCCCTCCACTTT. The chain recombines TRBV7-2 with TRBJ1-6; no clear D gene. The germline gives CDR1 SGHTA, CDR2 FQGNSA. This CDR3 is built from 16 residues. V was clipped by 1 base and J by 0 bases, with 7 bases between them.

This clonotype was seen a few times. The chain carries TRBV19 and TRBJ2-6; D may be TRBD1 (5 bases). V dropped 8 bases and J dropped 0 bases, with 8 bases sitting between them. Germline lookup yields CDR1 LNHDA and CDR2 SQIVND (reference sequence). This CDR3 is 14 amino acids long. CDR3 in amino acids: CASLDTSGANVLTF. The CDR3 coding sequence is TGTGCCAGTCTGGACACCTCTGGGGCCAACGTCCTGACTTTC.

This clonotype was observed at least ten times. The rearrangement links TRBV7-2 to TRBJ1-5, with TRBD1 identical over 8 bases. This CDR3 spans 16 amino acids. Unmatched junction bases numbered 6, after V lost 2 bases and J lost 3 bases. Looked up from germline, CDR1 is SGHTA and CDR2 is FQGNSA. CDR3 coding DNA: TGTGCCAGCAGCTTAACTGGACAGGGCACCAATCAGCCCCAGCATTTT. This translates into CASSLTGQGTNQPQHF.

This clonotype was picked up many times. The rearrangement links TRBV7-2 to TRBJ1-3, with D possibly being TRBD1 (6 bases). With 5 bases removed from V and 4 bases from J, the gap between germline ends came to 12 bases. Germline V gene data show CDR1 as SGHTA and CDR2 as FQGNSA. This CDR3 region has 14 residues. The CDR3 region is CASSPMGTGNTIYF. In DNA, the CDR3 is TGTGCCAGCAGCCCGATGGGGACAGGAAACACCATATATTTT.